These 31 T cell receptor beta chains were sequenced from one sample in a study of T cells in localized non-small cell lung cancer. The method was immunoSEQ multiplex PCR; TCRdb's version includes in-frame clones alone and lacks a portion of them. The sample yields roughly 48,000 clones, around 77% seen once. Sequences were derived from peripheral blood, sampled before any cancer treatment. These receptors were taken from a man between 35 and 75 years old with stage I squamous cell lung carcinoma.

This clone came up a few times. The V call is TRBV2, the J call TRBJ2-1; 7 nucleotides agree with TRBD1. The CDR3 totals 13 residues. V trimming: 4 bases; J trimming: 7 bases; junction bases outside the gene matches: 4. Germline-derived CDR1 and CDR2 are SNHLY and FYNNEI. In DNA form, the CDR3 reads TGTGCCAGCAGTGTCGACAGGGAAAATGAGCAGTTCTTC. Its translation is CASSVDRENEQFF.

A few counts support this clone. The chain links TRBV9 to TRBJ1-5, with a tentative D call TRBD1 (6 bases). Germline V gene data show CDR1 as SGDLS and CDR2 as YYNGEE. The CDR3 has 13 amino acids. V lost 2 bases to trimming and J lost 7 bases, with 10 bases between them. Here the CDR3 reads CASSVGGPQPQHF. The DNA of the CDR3 is TGTGCCAGCAGCGTTGGGGGCCCACAGCCCCAGCATTTT.

A few counts support this clone. The genes are TRBV6-5 and TRBJ2-7; D possibly corresponds to TRBD1 (5 bases). Trimming removed 2 bases at V and 2 bases at J, with 13 bases between. In germline, CDR1 is MNHEY, CDR2 SVGAGI. The length of the CDR3 is 15 residues. This CDR3 reads CASSYVQGAAYEQYF. CDR3 sequence (DNA): TGTGCCAGCAGTTACGTTCAGGGTGCGGCCTACGAGCAGTACTTC.

This clone appeared a single time. V gene TRBV7-2 combines with J gene TRBJ1-1, with D unclear. Trimming pared 0 bases from V and 5 bases from J, leaving 1 base between. The CDR3 loop spans 11 amino acids. The germline gives CDR1 SGHTA, CDR2 FQGNSA. The CDR3 coding sequence is TGTGCCAGCAGCTTAGCTACTGAAGCTTTCTTT. Amino acid sequence: CASSLATEAFF.

With regard to this clone: This same CDR3 is encoded by further DNA sequences in the sample. This sequence joins TRBV6-6 and TRBJ2-2; possibly TRBD1 for D (6 bases). This CDR3 region has 15 residues. Per the germline V gene, CDR1 is MNHNY and CDR2 is SVGAGI (reference sequence). V was clipped by 6 bases and J by 0 bases, with 11 bases between them. The CDR3 DNA follows: TGTGCCAGCAGCCCGACAGGCGCGAACACCGGGGAGCTGTTTTTT. Encoded protein: CASSPTGANTGELFF.

The chain links TRBV7-2 to TRBJ1-4; tentative D call: TRBD1 (5 bases). Trimming removed 4 bases from V and 4 bases from J, with 16 bases in between. This CDR3 spans 16 amino acids. CDR1 is SGHTA and CDR2 is FQGNSA in the germline V gene. The CDR3 DNA reads as TGTGCCAGCAGCTCCTCCGCGGGGGAGGTTAATGAAAAACTGTTTTTT. Its protein is CASSSSAGEVNEKLFF.

This clone was counted once. V gene TRBV5-1 combines with J gene TRBJ1-2; D might be TRBD1 (5 bases). The V gene's germline CDR1 is SGHRS and CDR2 YFSETQ. The CDR3 is made up of 14 amino acids. Trimming cost V 4 bases and J 5 bases, with 15 bases left between them. The CDR3 sequence: CASSRDSLTYGYTF. The DNA for the CDR3 is TGCGCCAGCAGCCGGGACTCCCTAACTTATGGCTACACCTTC.

The chain uses TRBV19 and TRBJ1-5; D uncertain. The length of the CDR3 is 16 residues. The V gene's germline CDR1 is LNHDA and CDR2 SQIVND (reference sequence). Trimming cost V 4 bases and J 3 bases, with 16 bases left between them. The CDR3 loop is CASSTYLGGFNQPQHF. The CDR3 DNA follows: TGTGCCAGTAGTACCTATCTTGGCGGATTCAATCAGCCCCAGCATTTT.

This clone was seen a handful of times. The chain joins TRBV4-1 to TRBJ1-2; D is undetermined. Germline V gene lookup returns CDR1 MGHRA and CDR2 YSYEKL. The V end lost 0 bases, the J end lost 2 bases, and 7 bases lay between the germline ends. CDR3 size: 14 residues. CDR3 coding DNA: TGCGCCAGCAGCCAAGATCCGAAAAACTATGGCTACACCTTC. Protein product: CASSQDPKNYGYTF.

This chain connects TRBV5-1 to TRBJ1-2; 7 positions agree with TRBD1. The CDR3 contains 13 residues. V dropped 4 bases and J dropped 8; count of bases not matched to a gene: 8. Germline-derived CDR1 and CDR2 are SGHRS and YFSETQ. CDR3 DNA: TGCGCCAGCAGCCCAGGACAGGCTTGGGGCTACACCTTC. Amino acids: CASSPGQAWGYTF. The entire variable domain, with the rest obtained from reference TRBV5-1 and TRBJ1-2, is as follows: KAGVTQTPRYLIKTRGQQVTLSCSPISGHRSVSWYQQTPGQGLQFLFEYFSETQRNKGNFPGRFSGRQFSNSRSEMNVSTLELGDSALYLCASSPGQAWGYTFGSGTRLTVV.

The chain recombines TRBV4-3 with TRBJ1-2, with a weak D call TRBD1 (5 bases). Germline V CDR1 and CDR2: LGHNA, YSLEER. The CDR3 has 13 residues. With 0 bases removed from V and 4 bases from J, the gap between germline ends came to 6 bases. The CDR3 nucleotides read TGCGCCAGCAGCCAAGAGCAGGGCTATGGCTACACCTTC. Translated: CASSQEQGYGYTF.

The chain combines TRBV6-1 with TRBJ2-3; D is unresolved. The germline V gene encodes CDR1 MNHNS and CDR2 SASEGT. This CDR3 comprises 17 residues. V shed 4 bases and J shed 0 bases, with 17 bases lying between them. Written as DNA, the CDR3 is TGTGCCAGCAGTGGACTTAACTCGTTCTCTAGCACAGATACGCAGTATTTT. This sequence encodes CASSGLNSFSSTDTQYF.

The chain links TRBV5-6 to TRBJ2-7; possibly TRBD1 for D (5 bases). The CDR3 runs to 15 residues. Germline lookup yields CDR1 SGHDT and CDR2 YYEEEE. V lost 2 bases and J lost 5, with 17 bases in between. The CDR3 here is CASSFFQGTSNEQYF. CDR3 coding DNA: TGTGCCAGCAGCTTTTTCCAGGGTACATCCAACGAGCAGTACTTC.

The genes are TRBV5-1 and TRBJ1-3, with 9 positions matching TRBD1. V shed 7 bases and J 6 bases; nucleotides not matched to a gene: 11. The CDR3 covers 15 residues. Germline CDR1 SGHRS, CDR2 YFSETQ. Written as DNA, the CDR3 is TGCGCCAGCCACCCGGGACAGGGAAAAACAAACACCATATATTTT. Protein: CASHPGQGKTNTIYF.

The chain combines TRBV4-2 with TRBJ1-3; 9 bases fit TRBD1. There are 18 residues in the CDR3. The junction had 10 bases not matched to a gene; V was cut back by 4 bases and J by 0 bases. From germline, CDR1 is LGHNA and CDR2 YNFKEQ. The CDR3 sequence is CASSRTVDRGDSGNTIYF. CDR3 sequence (DNA): TGTGCCAGCAGCCGAACCGTGGACAGGGGAGACTCTGGAAACACCATATATTTT.

V gene TRBV6-5 combines with J gene TRBJ2-7; possible D gene TRBD2, 6 bases. V was cut by 7 bases and J by 2 bases, with 18 bases left in between. Looked up from germline, CDR1 is MNHEY and CDR2 is SVGAGI. This CDR3 is built from 15 residues. The CDR3, as DNA: TGTGCCAGCACCGGCGGCGGGGTGACCACCTACGAGCAGTACTTC. It translates to CASTGGGVTTYEQYF.

This sequence joins TRBV18 and TRBJ2-1; D may be TRBD1 (6 bases). The CDR3 length is 16 residues. The germline V and J ends were trimmed by 3 bases and 5 bases, with 17 bases remaining between them. CDR1 is KGHSH, CDR2 LQKENI, per germline. The CDR3 region is CASSPWGTQLNNEQFF. The CDR3 DNA is TGTGCCAGCTCACCTTGGGGGACACAACTCAACAATGAGCAGTTCTTC.

The chain combines TRBV15 with TRBJ1-6; tentative D call: TRBD1 (6 bases). Germline CDR1 reads LNHNV; CDR2 reads YYDKDF (reference sequence). CDR3 length: 16 residues. V gave up 0 bases and J gave up 9 bases, with 15 bases separating them. CDR3 amino acids: CATSRDYWDMASPLHF. The CDR3 region has the DNA TGTGCCACCAGCAGAGATTACTGGGACATGGCTTCACCCCTCCACTTT.

This clone was detected only once. The chain is built from TRBV4-1 and TRBJ2-2; no clear D. CDR3 length: 16 amino acids. Germline V lookup: CDR1 MGHRA, CDR2 YSYEKL. Trimming removed 0 bases from V and 0 bases from J, with 8 bases in between. CDR3 sequence reads: CASSQDGPPNTGELFF. The CDR3 coding sequence is TGCGCCAGCAGCCAAGATGGACCCCCGAACACCGGGGAGCTGTTTTTT.

The genes are TRBV4-3 and TRBJ1-1; D gene ambiguous. The ends were cut back, 0 bases at V and 4 bases at J, with 6 bases in the middle. The CDR3 sequence is 13 residues long. Germline V gene sequence: CDR1 LGHNA, CDR2 YSLEER. The chain's CDR3 is CASSQEESTEAFF. CDR3 DNA: TGCGCCAGCAGCCAAGAGGAGAGCACTGAAGCTTTCTTT.

This clone was seen a few times. CDR3 coding DNA: TGTGCCAGCAGCAGCGGACCGACCTATGGCTACACCTTC. Its translation is CASSSGPTYGYTF. The rearrangement links TRBV5-4 to TRBJ1-2; D gene uncertain. The V gene lost 4 bases and the J gene lost 4 bases, with 11 bases spanning the gap. There are 13 residues in the CDR3. Per germline, CDR1 SGHNT and CDR2 YYREEE (reference sequence).

The CDR3 sequence is CASSYTQGSEAFF. The CDR3 DNA reads as TGTGCCAGCAGTTATACACAGGGATCGGAAGCTTTCTTT. The rearrangement joins TRBV6-6 to TRBJ1-1; possibly TRBD1 for D (6 bases). V lost 3 bases and J lost 8, with 13 bases in between. This CDR3 has 13 residues. Germline V gene sequence: CDR1 MNHNY, CDR2 SVGAGI (reference sequence).

The chain employs TRBV30 and TRBJ2-7; 9 positions match TRBD1. The germline gives CDR1 GTSNPN, CDR2 SVGIG (reference sequence). CDR3 length: 12 residues. The ends lost 8 bases at V and 4 bases at J; junction bases unmatched: 6. This CDR3 reads CAGGQGSYEQYF. In DNA form, the CDR3 reads TGTGCCGGCGGACAGGGGTCGTACGAGCAGTACTTC.

This chain uses TRBV15 with TRBJ2-5; possibly TRBD1 or TRBD2 for D (5 bases each). Trimming pared 2 bases from V and 1 base from J, leaving 17 bases between. From germline, CDR1 is LNHNV and CDR2 YYDKDF (reference sequence). This CDR3 comprises 17 residues. The CDR3 sequence: CATSRKASGRTQETQYF. The DNA of the CDR3 is TGTGCCACCAGCAGAAAAGCCTCGGGGCGGACCCAAGAGACCCAGTACTTC.

The V call is TRBV30, the J call TRBJ2-5; perhaps TRBD1 as D (6 bases). CDR3 size: 13 residues. The germline V gene encodes CDR1 GTSNPN and CDR2 SVGIG (reference sequence). Trimming cost V 0 bases and J 5 bases, with 10 bases left between them. For the CDR3, the DNA is TGTGCCTGGAGTGTACAGGGCGCGGAGACCCAGTACTTC. Protein sequence: CAWSVQGAETQYF. Filled out from reference TRBV30 and TRBJ2-5, the complete variable domain reads SQTIHQWPATLVQPVGSPLSLECTVEGTSNPNLYWYRQAAGRGLQLLFYSVGIGQISSEVPQNLSASRPQDRQFILSSKKLLLSDSGFYLCAWSVQGAETQYFGPGTRLLVL.

The V and J genes are TRBV9 and TRBJ1-1; 9 bases align to TRBD1. V lost 3 bases to trimming and J lost 4 bases; unmatched junction nucleotides: 7. CDR1 and CDR2 (germline): SGDLS, YYNGEE. The CDR3 runs 15 residues. The CDR3 reads CASSAGQGWTTEAFF. The CDR3 DNA reads as TGTGCCAGCAGCGCCGGACAGGGGTGGACCACTGAAGCTTTCTTT.

This rearrangement joins TRBV18 to TRBJ2-7; 10 bases are a match to TRBD1. CDR1 is KGHSH, CDR2 LQKENI, per germline. The length of the CDR3 is 15 residues. The V segment lost 3 bases and the J segment 7 bases; nucleotides outside the gene matches: 9. CDR3 loop: CASSPTTGGAGEQYF. The CDR3 nucleotides are TGTGCCAGCTCACCGACGACAGGGGGCGCGGGGGAGCAGTACTTC. Full variable domain (remainder filled in from reference TRBV18 and TRBJ2-7): NAGVMQNPRHLVRRRGQEARLRCSPMKGHSHVYWYRQLPEEGLKFMVYLQKENIIDESGMPKERFSAEFPKEGPSILRIQQVVRGDSAAYFCASSPTTGGAGEQYFGPGTRLTVT.

CDR3 DNA: TGTGCCAGCAGTCGCCGAGGCCAGGGGATTAACACTGAAGCTTTCTTT. Protein: CASSRRGQGINTEAFF. The chain is built from TRBV27 and TRBJ1-1; maybe TRBD1 (6 bases). From germline, CDR1 is MNHEY and CDR2 SMNVEV (reference sequence). Trimming removed 5 bases from V and 2 bases from J, with 18 bases in between. This CDR3 is built from 16 residues.

The chain joins TRBV6-5 to TRBJ2-5; D remains ambiguous. The end of the DNA aligns better with TRBJ2-7, so the J call may be wrong. Germline lookup yields CDR1 MNHEY and CDR2 SVGAGI. The CDR3 is 13 amino acids. The CDR3 sequence is CASASLATYEQYF. DNA of the CDR3: TGTGCCAGCGCTAGTCTGGCGACCTACGAGCAGTACTTC.

The V call is TRBV5-4, the J call TRBJ1-1; a weak D match, TRBD1 (6 bases). The CDR3 sequence is 14 residues long. Looked up from germline, CDR1 is SGHNT and CDR2 is YYREEE (reference sequence). Trimming took 0 bases from V and 7 from J, leaving 13 bases between them. The DNA for the CDR3 is TGTGCCAGCAGCTTGGCTGGGGGCACAGGTGAAGCTTTCTTT. It encodes CASSLAGGTGEAFF.

CDR3 in amino acids: CASSRRGSTGELFF. The CDR3 DNA follows: TGTGCCAGCAGCAGACGGGGTTCCACCGGGGAGCTGTTTTTT. J is TRBJ2-2 and V is TRBV9; maybe TRBD2 (5 bases). The CDR3 totals 14 residues. Germline values: CDR1 SGDLS, CDR2 YYNGEE. Trimming stripped 4 bases from V and 4 bases from J, with 11 bases between.